This TCR beta chain was recorded in a study of blood T cells in healthy people across ages. Study findings and constraints: Getting older went along with TCR beta diversity per million T cells dropping roughly linearly. Versus aged donors, long-lived donors had higher diversity and more naive CD4+ cells. For the donors, CMV status was unknown and possibly confounded expanded clonotype changes.

This clonotype was seen a handful of times. The antigen is not known. The ends were cut back, 1 base at V and 7 bases at J, with 8 bases in the middle. The CDR3 is 13 residues long. CDR1 is LNHDA and CDR2 is SQIVND in the germline V gene (reference sequence). For the second PCR, which ran for roughly 7 to 11 cycles, a sample-barcoded 5' primer and a J-beta primer mix were used. There were at least 3 million CDR3-containing paired-end reads obtained from each sample. TCRdb re-derived calls from the 5' RACE reads in MiXCR, one entry per CDR3 protein. The sample holds more than 650,000 distinct CDR3 sequences; approximately 21% are singletons and the top ten take about 20%.

This TCR was recovered from a man between 65 and 85 years old in good health. Material for sequencing was blood. The rearrangement links TRBV19 to TRBJ1-5, with D hard to call. CDR3 sequence: CASSIARHQPQHF. CDR3 bases: TGTGCCAGTAGTATAGCCCGGCACCAGCCCCAGCATTTT.